This T cell receptor (beta chain) is drawn from a study of T cell changes during pregnancy in multiple sclerosis. Germline loops: CDR1 SGDLS, CDR2 YYNGEE. Trimming cost V 0 bases and J 0 bases, with 9 bases left between them. The CDR3 runs 15 residues. Repertoires were generated with immunoSEQ multiplex PCR, while TCRdb's copy carries only in-frame clones and drops some. This table has more than 85,000 clones, approximately 92% appearing once. Sequenced material: peripheral blood, taken in the third trimester of pregnancy. The source of this sequence is a female donor in good health, enrolled as a control in a pregnancy study. The V and J genes are TRBV9 and TRBJ2-5, with D possibly matching TRBD2 (5 bases). This CDR3 is CASSVGAVNQETQYF. CDR3 in DNA: TGTGCCAGCAGCGTAGGAGCGGTGAACCAAGAGACCCAGTACTTC.